This is a list of T cell receptor beta chains from one sample in a study of T-cell reconstitution after alpha-beta-depleted transplantation in children. A single record per CDR3 protein comes from TCRdb applying MiXCR to the PCR reads. The table records a few hundred thousand distinct CDR3 sequences, roughly a quarter of them present only once. This material consisted of PBMCs, taken before TCRalphabeta/CD19-depleted stem cell transplant. The receptors derive from a boy under two years old with Wiskott-Aldrich syndrome, due to receive a stem cell transplant. Each CDR3 is given with its conserved first and last residue. A D gene is named only where the DNA matches it firmly. The size entry is marked missing in some rows and otherwise reads once, few, many or a size class.

d_gene	v_gene	j_gene	abundance	CDR3nt	CDR3aa
NA	TRBV29-1	TRBJ2-3	few	TGCAGCGTTTTAGCGGTTCACACAGATACGCAGTATTTT	CSVLAVHTDTQYF
TRBD1	TRBV24-1	TRBJ1-1	NA	TGTGCCACCAGAGGGACCGGGACAGGGTCTGAAGCTTTCTTT	CATRGTGTGSEAFF
TRBD2	TRBV3-1	TRBJ2-3	few	TGTGCCAGCAGCCAAGGTCGAACTAGCGGCACAGATACGCAGTATTTT	CASSQGRTSGTDTQYF
TRBD2	TRBV20-1	TRBJ2-5	NA	TGCAGTGCGCGGCGACTAGCGGGAGACCAAGAGACCCAGTACTTC	CSARRLAGDQETQYF
NA	TRBV20-1	TRBJ2-1	many	TGCAGTGCCAGAAGGTCTCTGGGCGGCTCCTACAATGAGCAGTTCTTC	CSARRSLGGSYNEQFF
NA	TRBV27	TRBJ1-2	few	TGTGCCAGCAGTCCCCTCTTCCATGCGATAGGGGATGGCTACACCTTC	CASSPLFHAIGDGYTF
NA	TRBV5-1	TRBJ2-5	NA	TGCGCCAGCAGCTTTTCGCCAAGGGGGCAAGAGACCCAGTACTTC	CASSFSPRGQETQYF
TRBD2	TRBV29-1	TRBJ2-3	NA	TGCAGCGTTGAACTAGCGGGAGATACGCAGTATTTT	CSVELAGDTQYF
NA	TRBV6-5	TRBJ2-5	few	TGTGCCAGCAGTTACTCGGGCTCTGAGAAGGGGGCCCAGTACTTC	CASSYSGSEKGAQYF
NA	TRBV5-6	TRBJ2-3	once	TGTGCCAGCAGCCTATACACCACAGATACGCAGTATTTT	CASSLYTTDTQYF
NA	TRBV3-1	TRBJ1-6	few	TGTGCCAGCAGCCTCGGGCTGGGGCCTGGCTCCTATAATTCACCCCTCCACTTT	CASSLGLGPGSYNSPLHF
TRBD1	TRBV12-3/TRBV12-4	TRBJ1-3	NA	TGTGCCAGCAGTTTACCGGGACAGGTTTCCATATATTTT	CASSLPGQVSIYF
TRBD1	TRBV3-1	TRBJ2-7	NA	TGTGCCAGCAGCCACGCTTGGGACAGATCCTACGAGCAGTACTTC	CASSHAWDRSYEQYF
NA	TRBV5-1	TRBJ1-1	NA	TGCGCCAGCAGCCCAATTGTCGGTAAATCGACTGAAGCTTTCTTT	CASSPIVGKSTEAFF
TRBD2	TRBV5-1	TRBJ2-1	NA	TGCGCCAGCAGGGGACGAGCGGGAGCCTACAATGAGCAGTTCTTC	CASRGRAGAYNEQFF
NA	TRBV29-1	TRBJ2-7	NA	TGCAGCGTTGAAGAAGGGGGCTACGAGCAGTACTTC	CSVEEGGYEQYF
TRBD1	TRBV7-2	TRBJ2-2	once	TGTGCCAGCAGCTTCCGGCAGGGGGATCACACCGGGGAGCTGTTTTTT	CASSFRQGDHTGELFF
TRBD1	TRBV12-3/TRBV12-4	TRBJ1-1	NA	TGTGCCAGCAGAGGGACAGGTCTTTCTGAAGCTTTCTTT	CASRGTGLSEAFF
NA	TRBV29-1	TRBJ2-1	few	TGCAGCGTTGAAGTGGCGGGGGCTTCCTACAATGAGCAGTTCTTC	CSVEVAGASYNEQFF
TRBD1	TRBV27	TRBJ1-6	NA	TGTGCCAGCAGTTTATCAGGGACAGGGGACTCACCCCTCCACTTT	CASSLSGTGDSPLHF
TRBD2	TRBV5-1	TRBJ2-3	few	TGCGCCAGCAGCTTGGCCCCAGCGGGAGCAGATACGCAGTATTTT	CASSLAPAGADTQYF
TRBD2	TRBV4-1	TRBJ2-1	few	TGCGCCAGCAGCCAAGGGATAGCGGGAGTAGTCTACAATGAGCAGTTCTTC	CASSQGIAGVVYNEQFF
TRBD1	TRBV29-1	TRBJ2-7	NA	TGCAGCGTTACCGGGACAGGGGACTACGAGCAGTACTTC	CSVTGTGDYEQYF
NA	TRBV6-5	TRBJ2-7	few	TGTGCCAGCAGTTACTCGTCTAGCTCCTACGAGCAGTACTTC	CASSYSSSSYEQYF
TRBD1	TRBV5-1	TRBJ1-2	few	TGCGCCAGCAGCTTGGCGGGGACAGCCACCGGCTACACCTTC	CASSLAGTATGYTF
NA	TRBV10-3	TRBJ2-3	few	TGTGCCATCAGGGTGGCGGGCACAGATACGCAGTATTTT	CAIRVAGTDTQYF
TRBD1	TRBV5-1	TRBJ2-5	NA	TGCGCCAGCAGCACGACAGGGCAGGAGACCCAGTACTTC	CASSTTGQETQYF
NA	TRBV6-5	TRBJ1-3	few	TGTGCCAGCAGTTACGGGGGAAACACCATATATTTT	CASSYGGNTIYF
TRBD1	TRBV7-2	TRBJ1-1	few	TGTGCCAGCAGCTGGACCGGGACAGCTATGAACACTGAAGCTTTCTTT	CASSWTGTAMNTEAFF
TRBD1	TRBV2	TRBJ2-7	NA	TGTGCCAGCAACAGACAGGGCGAGCAGTACTTC	CASNRQGEQYF
NA	TRBV20-1	TRBJ2-5	NA	TGCAGTGCTCGCGGGGGCGGAGGCCAAGAGACCCAGTACTTC	CSARGGGGQETQYF
NA	TRBV5-6	TRBJ2-1	few	TGTGCCAGCAGCTTGGACCAGCGCAATGAGCAGTTCTTC	CASSLDQRNEQFF
NA	TRBV27	TRBJ1-1	NA	TGTGCCAGCAGTTCGTACTCGATGGGGAACACTGAAGCTTTCTTT	CASSSYSMGNTEAFF
NA	TRBV5-1	TRBJ1-2	NA	TGCGCCAGCAGCTTGGACAGACAGGTGGTGGGATATGGCTACACCTTC	CASSLDRQVVGYGYTF
TRBD1	TRBV20-1	TRBJ2-5	few	TGCAGTGGGACAGGGGGAGAGACCCAGTACTTC	CSGTGGETQYF
NA	TRBV12-3/TRBV12-4	TRBJ1-2	NA	TGTGCCAGCAGTTTTCGGCCAGGGATCTATGGCTACACCTTC	CASSFRPGIYGYTF
TRBD2	TRBV20-1	TRBJ2-7	few	TGCAGTGCTAGTGCCGGGACTAGCGGCTACGAGCAGTACTTC	CSASAGTSGYEQYF
TRBD1	TRBV29-1	TRBJ2-5	NA	TGCAGCGTTGACCCGGGACAGGGAGAGACCCAGTACTTC	CSVDPGQGETQYF
NA	TRBV29-1	TRBJ2-3	few	TGCAGCGTAAATTTGGGAGTCAGAGATACGCAGTATTTT	CSVNLGVRDTQYF
TRBD1	TRBV20-1	TRBJ2-5	NA	TGCAGTGCTAGGCGGACAGGGAACCTGGGTGGTGGGACCCAGTACTTC	CSARRTGNLGGGTQYF